Listed here are 6 T cell receptor beta chains from one sample, sequenced in a study of neurological immune-mediated disorders. TCRdb redid the calling of the 5' RACE reads with MiXCR, one entry per CDR3 protein. The data show about 62,000 distinct CDR3 sequences, with around 3.8% seen just once and about 2% held by the top ten. The sequenced material came from PBMCs. These receptors all stem from a woman aged 50 to 60 with multiple sclerosis.

This clonotype was recorded at least ten times. The V call is TRBV7-2, the J call TRBJ2-7, with D unresolved. Between the trimmed V and J ends, which lost 1 base and 6 bases, there was a span of 4 bases. The CDR3 spans 11 residues. Germline loops: CDR1 SGHTA, CDR2 FQGNSA. CDR3 protein: CASSLVREQYF. In DNA, the CDR3 is TGTGCCAGCAGCTTAGTCCGCGAGCAGTACTTC.

In this sample, this clonotype turned up many times. The chain joins TRBV10-3 to TRBJ2-3, with 11 bases identical to TRBD1. The germline CDR1 and CDR2 sequences are ENHRY and SYGVKD. The CDR3 loop spans 15 amino acids. V gave up 8 bases and J gave up 6 bases; unmatched junction bases: 10. The CDR3 DNA reads TGTGCCATCGGGACAGGGGGATCGAATGGTGATACGCAGTATTTT. Translating it yields CAIGTGGSNGDTQYF.

With regard to this clonotype: A much larger clone differs from this one at a single base, so this may be a read error. The genes are TRBV12-3 or TRBV12-4 and TRBJ1-2; D is ambiguous. V lost 5 bases to trimming and J lost 8 bases, with 15 bases between them. This CDR3 comprises 13 residues. DNA for the CDR3: TGTGCCAGCAGTAAATTAAACAGTGACGGCTACACCTTC. Translating it yields CASSKLNSDGYTF.

This clonotype appeared many times. V gene TRBV7-8 combines with J gene TRBJ1-5; tentative D call: TRBD1 (5 bases). Between the trimmed V and J ends, which lost 2 bases and 4 bases, there was a span of 18 bases. Germline-derived CDR1 and CDR2 are SGHVS and FQNEAQ. The CDR3 totals 17 residues. The CDR3 loop reads CASSLRGTATQNQPQHF. CDR3 nucleotides: TGTGCCAGCAGCTTAAGGGGCACAGCGACACAAAATCAGCCCCAGCATTTT.

This clonotype was seen at least ten times. The chain carries TRBV20-1 and TRBJ2-1; 7 nucleotides match TRBD2. The V gene's germline CDR1 is DFQATT and CDR2 SNEGSKA (reference sequence). V shed 1 base and J 3 bases; nucleotides not matched to a gene: 6. This CDR3 region has 15 residues. CDR3 amino acids: CSARVPGGYYNEQFF. As DNA, the CDR3 is TGCAGTGCTAGAGTCCCGGGGGGATACTACAATGAGCAGTTCTTC.

This clonotype was seen ten or more times. Given a much more abundant clone one base away, this may be a read error. The genes are TRBV5-6 and TRBJ2-5; the D gene could be TRBD1 or TRBD2 (5 bases each). V gave up 3 bases and J gave up 5 bases, with 5 bases separating them. The CDR3 runs to 11 residues. CDR1 and CDR2 from the germline V gene are SGHDT and YYEEEE. The CDR3: CASSWGETQYF. The CDR3, as DNA: TGTGCCAGCAGCTGGGGGGAGACCCAGTACTTC. Supplemented by reference TRBV5-6 and TRBJ2-5, the full variable domain reads DAGVTQSPTHLIKTRGQQVTLRCSPKSGHDTVSWYQQALGQGPQFIFQYYEEEERQRGNFPDRFSGHQFPNYSSELNVNALLLGDSALYLCASSWGETQYFGPGTRLLVL.